This T cell receptor (beta chain) originates from a study of vaccination and CD4 T cells after COVID-19. The overall study: The convalescents were made up of six males and four females, two of whom were Hispanic. Subjects got two shots of BNT162b2 or mRNA-1273 vaccine. Control cultures received a CEFX pool, an HIV-1 Nef pool, or no peptide.

Scientists ran DNA taken from cultured CD4+ T cells through the Oncomine TCR Beta short-read assay for sequencing. Genomic DNA from cultured CD4+ T cells was extracted. In TCRdb, the PCR reads were re-called with MiXCR into one record per CDR3 protein. The sample has 8,000 or so distinct CDR3 sequences, roughly 19% seen once; the top ten hold 20% to 25%. This clonotype is medium-sized. What it binds is unknown. Treatment defined: approximately nine-day PBMC culture with coronavirus spike peptide pools or control peptides (ViraFEST assay). This CDR3 region has 15 residues. The germline CDR1 and CDR2 sequences are SEHNR and FQNEAQ (reference sequence). The germline V and J ends were trimmed by 8 bases and 5 bases, with 21 bases remaining between them.

V and J are TRBV7-9 and TRBJ2-5; D may correspond to TRBD1 or TRBD2 (6 bases each). This clonotype was sampled from a human donor who had recovered from COVID-19. The specimen comprised CD4+ T cells from blood, cultured in vitro, sampled after SARS-CoV-2 vaccination. CDR3 in amino acids: CASRPGGGGGETQYF. The DNA for the CDR3 is TGTGCCAGCCGCCCTGGGGGCGGTGGGGGGGAGACCCAGTACTTC.